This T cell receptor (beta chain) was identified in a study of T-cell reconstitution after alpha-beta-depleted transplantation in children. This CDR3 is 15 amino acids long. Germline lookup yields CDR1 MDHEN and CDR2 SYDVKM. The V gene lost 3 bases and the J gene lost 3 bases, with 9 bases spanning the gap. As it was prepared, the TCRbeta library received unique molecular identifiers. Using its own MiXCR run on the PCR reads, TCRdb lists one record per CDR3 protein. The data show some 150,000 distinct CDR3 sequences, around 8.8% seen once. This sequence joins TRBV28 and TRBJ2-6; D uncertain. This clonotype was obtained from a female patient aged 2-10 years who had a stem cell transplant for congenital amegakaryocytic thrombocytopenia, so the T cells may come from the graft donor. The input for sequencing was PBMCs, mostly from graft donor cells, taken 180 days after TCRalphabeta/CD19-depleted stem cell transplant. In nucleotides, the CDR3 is TGTGCCAGCAGTTTGGCGACGCGTGGGGCCAACGTCCTGACTTTC. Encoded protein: CASSLATRGANVLTF.